These T cell receptor beta chains were read from a single sample in a study of T cell repertoires in cytomegalovirus infection. What these receptors recognize is not known. MiXCR was run by TCRdb on the reads, yielding one entry per CDR3 protein. The data hold about 310,000 distinct CDR3 sequences, with around 25% observed a single time. Sequencing was performed on cultured PBMCs, taken from culture after CMV antigen stimulation. The source is a human donor in good health (CMV status not recorded). Some clones in this sample may be carry-over from other donors' samples. The CDR3 runs from the conserved cysteine through the conserved F or W. The D gene is left open where the match is weak. A clone size is listed for some rows: how often the clone was seen (once, few, many), or a class if it is expanded.

cdr3_length	v_call	clone_size	j_call	d_call	cdr3_nt	cdr3_aa
18	TRBV5-1	NA	TRBJ2-5	TRBD2	TGCGCCAGCAGCTTGTTAGGTACTAGCGGGATCTCCCAAGAGACCCAGTACTTC	CASSLLGTSGISQETQYF
14	TRBV15	few	TRBJ1-5	NA	TGTGCCACCAGCCCTGCAACTACGGGGCAGCCCCAGCATTTT	CATSPATTGQPQHF
12	TRBV7-9	NA	TRBJ2-3	NA	TGTGCCAGCAGCCCCGGCGAGCGAGCGCAGTATTTT	CASSPGERAQYF
15	TRBV24-1	few	TRBJ2-3	TRBD1	TGTGCCACCAGTGACCCGGGACAGGGGACAGATACGCAGTATTTT	CATSDPGQGTDTQYF
14	TRBV20-1	few	TRBJ2-4	NA	TGCAGTGCTAGAGGGGGGGGGCGCGTAAACATTCAGTACTTC	CSARGGGRVNIQYF
16	TRBV7-2	many	TRBJ2-3	NA	TGTGCCAGCAGCCAACGGCTGGCGAGCTACACAGATACGCAGTATTTT	CASSQRLASYTDTQYF
14	TRBV29-1	many	TRBJ1-1	NA	TGCAGCGTTGGGGGCGGCAGCTGGAACACTGAAGCTTTCTTT	CSVGGGSWNTEAFF
13	TRBV29-1	NA	TRBJ1-4	NA	TGCAGCGTTGGGACAGAGCCTAATGAAAAACTGTTTTTT	CSVGTEPNEKLFF
15	TRBV12-3/TRBV12-4	many	TRBJ1-4	NA	TGTGCCAGCAGCTTGCAACAGGGTAGTGTCGAAAAACTGTTTTTT	CASSLQQGSVEKLFF
17	TRBV7-8	NA	TRBJ1-5	TRBD1	TGTGCCAGCAGCTTCGGACAGGGGAAAATGGCCAATCAGCCCCAGCATTTT	CASSFGQGKMANQPQHF
11	TRBV7-2	NA	TRBJ2-1	NA	TGTGCCAGCAGTGCAAGTCAGGAGCAGTTCTTC	CASSASQEQFF
14	TRBV7-6	few	TRBJ2-1	NA	TGTGCCAGCAGCCGTGGGGCTCCCTACAATGAGCAGTTCTTC	CASSRGAPYNEQFF
17	TRBV27	few	TRBJ1-5	NA	TGTGCCAGCAGCGCTACTCAAGGGAGGGGTAGCAATCAGCCCCAGCATTTT	CASSATQGRGSNQPQHF
16	TRBV29-1	NA	TRBJ1-1	TRBD1	TGCAGCGTTGGCGGACAGGGTGCCGCCATGAACACTGAAGCTTTCTTT	CSVGGQGAAMNTEAFF
15	TRBV4-3	NA	TRBJ1-2	TRBD1	TGCGCCAGCAGCCAAGATTACAGGGGGCTTCGGGGCTACACCTTC	CASSQDYRGLRGYTF
12	TRBV10-3	few	TRBJ1-1	NA	TGTGCCGCCGGCGAAGGGGGCACTGAAGCTTTCTTT	CAAGEGGTEAFF
14	TRBV10-3	few	TRBJ2-1	TRBD2	TGTGCCATCAGTGAGTCGTTAGCGGGAGATGAGCAGTTCTTC	CAISESLAGDEQFF